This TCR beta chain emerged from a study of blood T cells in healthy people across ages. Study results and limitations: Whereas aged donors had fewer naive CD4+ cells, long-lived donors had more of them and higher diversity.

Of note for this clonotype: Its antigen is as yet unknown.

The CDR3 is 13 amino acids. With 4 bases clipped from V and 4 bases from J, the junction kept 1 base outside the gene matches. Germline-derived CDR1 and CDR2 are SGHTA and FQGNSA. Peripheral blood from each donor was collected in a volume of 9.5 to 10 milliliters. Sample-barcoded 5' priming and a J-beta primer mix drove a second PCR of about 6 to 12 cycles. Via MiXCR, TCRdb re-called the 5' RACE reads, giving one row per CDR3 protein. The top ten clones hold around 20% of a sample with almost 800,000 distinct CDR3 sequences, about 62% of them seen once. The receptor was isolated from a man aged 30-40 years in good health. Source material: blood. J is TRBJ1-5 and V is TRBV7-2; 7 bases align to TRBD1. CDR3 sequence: CASSSGQNQPQHF. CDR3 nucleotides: TGTGCCAGCAGCTCGGGACAGAATCAGCCCCAGCATTTT.